This TCR beta chain was recorded in a study of CD8 T cells in ankylosing spondylitis. Study-wide findings and caveats: Earlier authors reported some of these motif variants in reactive arthritis synovial fluid and blood. Researchers report that disease-linked clones proved CD8+ and relatively rare in peripheral blood. The authors reported significant enrichment of disease-linked clones in matched ankylosing spondylitis synovial fluid. The study identified a TCR beta motif of roughly eight highly homologous variants that appeared characteristic of ankylosing spondylitis blood.

This clonotype has ten or more counts. The antigen remains undetermined. The CDR3 consists of 16 residues. Germline CDR1 reads KGHDR; CDR2 reads SFDVKD. V lost 4 bases and J 0 bases, leaving 13 bases between the germline ends. TCRdb reanalysed the 5' RACE reads using MiXCR and keeps one entry per CDR3 protein. The data show around 120,000 distinct CDR3 sequences, more than 20% seen once. The chain links TRBV24-1 to TRBJ2-3, with D perhaps TRBD1 or TRBD2 (5 bases each). The receptor comes from a male donor with ankylosing spondylitis. Source material: synovial fluid, either unsorted or a sorted T cell fraction (not recorded which). CDR3 sequence (DNA): TGTGCCACCAGTGAATTAGGGGAGATTAGCACAGATACGCAGTATTTT. This translates into CATSELGEISTDTQYF.